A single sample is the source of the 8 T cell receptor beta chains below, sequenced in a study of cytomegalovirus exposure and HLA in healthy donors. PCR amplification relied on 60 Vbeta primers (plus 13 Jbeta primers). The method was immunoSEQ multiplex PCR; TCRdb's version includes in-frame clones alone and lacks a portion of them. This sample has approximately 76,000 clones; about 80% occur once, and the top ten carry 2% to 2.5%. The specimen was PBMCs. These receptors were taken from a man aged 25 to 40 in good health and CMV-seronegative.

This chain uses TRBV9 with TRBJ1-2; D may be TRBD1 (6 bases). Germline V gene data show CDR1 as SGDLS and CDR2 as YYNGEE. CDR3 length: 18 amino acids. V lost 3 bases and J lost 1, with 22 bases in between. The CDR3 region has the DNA TGTGCCAGCAGCGGTCACAGGGAAAACCTTCTTTTTAACTATGGCTACACCTTC. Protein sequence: CASSGHRENLLFNYGYTF.

CDR3 loop: CASRLRPGEKLFF. In DNA form, the CDR3 reads TGTGCCAGCAGGCTCCGACCGGGTGAAAAACTGTTTTTT. The rearrangement links TRBV7-2 to TRBJ1-4; no clear D. V lost 6 bases and J 7 bases, leaving 12 bases between the germline ends. The CDR3 is 13 residues long. The germline gives CDR1 SGHTA, CDR2 FQGNSA.

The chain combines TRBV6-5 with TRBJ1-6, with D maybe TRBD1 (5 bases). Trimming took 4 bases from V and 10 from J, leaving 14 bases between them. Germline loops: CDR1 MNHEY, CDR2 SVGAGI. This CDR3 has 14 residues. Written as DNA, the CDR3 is TGTGCCAGCAGTTCGCGAGGGGCGGGGTCACCCCTCCACTTT. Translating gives CASSSRGAGSPLHF.

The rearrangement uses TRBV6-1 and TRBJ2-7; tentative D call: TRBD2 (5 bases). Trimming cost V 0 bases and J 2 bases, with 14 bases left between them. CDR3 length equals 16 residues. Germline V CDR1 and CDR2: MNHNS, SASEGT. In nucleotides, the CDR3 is TGTGCCAGCAGTGAAGCGGTCGGGGATCTTGCCTACGAGCAGTACTTC. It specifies CASSEAVGDLAYEQYF.

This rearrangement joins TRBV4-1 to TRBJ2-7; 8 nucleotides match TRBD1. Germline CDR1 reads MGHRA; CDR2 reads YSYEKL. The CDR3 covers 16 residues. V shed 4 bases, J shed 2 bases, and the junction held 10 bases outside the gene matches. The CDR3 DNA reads TGCGCCAGCAGCCCCAGGCCCAGGGGGCCGACCTACGAGCAGTACTTC. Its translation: CASSPRPRGPTYEQYF.

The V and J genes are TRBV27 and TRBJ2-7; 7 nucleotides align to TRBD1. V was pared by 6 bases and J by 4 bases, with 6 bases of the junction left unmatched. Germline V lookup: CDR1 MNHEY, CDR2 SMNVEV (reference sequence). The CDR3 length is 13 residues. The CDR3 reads CASRLGGGYEQYF. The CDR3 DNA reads TGTGCCAGCAGGCTAGGGGGCGGTTACGAGCAGTACTTC.

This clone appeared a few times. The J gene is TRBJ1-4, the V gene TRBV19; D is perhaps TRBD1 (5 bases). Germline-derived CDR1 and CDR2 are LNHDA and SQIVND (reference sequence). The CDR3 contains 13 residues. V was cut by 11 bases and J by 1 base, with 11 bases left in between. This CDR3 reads CACSGVTNEKLFF. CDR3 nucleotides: TGTGCCTGTTCGGGGGTAACTAATGAAAAACTGTTTTTT.

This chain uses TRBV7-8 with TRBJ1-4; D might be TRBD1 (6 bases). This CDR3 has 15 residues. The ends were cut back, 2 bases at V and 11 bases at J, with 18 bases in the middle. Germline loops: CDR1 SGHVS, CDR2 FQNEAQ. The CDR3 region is CASSLNTGGSGKLFF. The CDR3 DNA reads TGTGCCAGCAGCTTAAACACGGGGGGCAGTGGGAAACTGTTTTTT.